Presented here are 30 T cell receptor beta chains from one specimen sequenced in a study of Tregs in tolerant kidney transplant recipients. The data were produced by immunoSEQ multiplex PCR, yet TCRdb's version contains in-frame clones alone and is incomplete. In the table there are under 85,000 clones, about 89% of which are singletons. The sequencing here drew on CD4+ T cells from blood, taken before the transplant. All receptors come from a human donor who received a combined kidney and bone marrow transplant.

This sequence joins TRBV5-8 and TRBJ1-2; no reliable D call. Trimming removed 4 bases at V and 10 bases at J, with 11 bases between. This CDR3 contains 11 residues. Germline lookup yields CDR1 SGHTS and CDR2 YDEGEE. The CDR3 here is CASSPLGAYTF. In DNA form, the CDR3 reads TGTGCCAGCAGCCCCCTAGGAGCCTACACCTTC.

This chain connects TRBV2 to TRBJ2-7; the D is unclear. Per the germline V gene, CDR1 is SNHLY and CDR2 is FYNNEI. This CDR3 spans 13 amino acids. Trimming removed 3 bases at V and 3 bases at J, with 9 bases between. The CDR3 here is CASSETRDYEQYF. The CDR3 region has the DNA TGTGCCAGCAGTGAGACAAGAGACTACGAGCAGTACTTC.

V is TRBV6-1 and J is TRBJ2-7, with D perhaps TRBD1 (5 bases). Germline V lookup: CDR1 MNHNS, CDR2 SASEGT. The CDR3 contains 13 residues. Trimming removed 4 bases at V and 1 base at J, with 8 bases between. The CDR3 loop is CASSVQASYEQYF. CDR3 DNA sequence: TGTGCCAGCAGTGTACAGGCATCCTACGAGCAGTACTTC.

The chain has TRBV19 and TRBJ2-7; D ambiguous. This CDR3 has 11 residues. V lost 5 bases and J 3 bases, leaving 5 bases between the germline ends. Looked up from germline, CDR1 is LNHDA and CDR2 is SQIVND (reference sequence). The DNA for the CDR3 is TGTGCCAGTAGTCACGGCTACGAGCAGTACTTC. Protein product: CASSHGYEQYF. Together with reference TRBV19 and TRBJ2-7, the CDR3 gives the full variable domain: DGGITQSPKYLFRKEGQNVTLSCEQNLNHDAMYWYRQDPGQGLRLIYYSQIVNDFQKGDIAEGYSVSREKKESFPLTVTSAQKNPTAFYLCASSHGYEQYFGPGTRLTVT.

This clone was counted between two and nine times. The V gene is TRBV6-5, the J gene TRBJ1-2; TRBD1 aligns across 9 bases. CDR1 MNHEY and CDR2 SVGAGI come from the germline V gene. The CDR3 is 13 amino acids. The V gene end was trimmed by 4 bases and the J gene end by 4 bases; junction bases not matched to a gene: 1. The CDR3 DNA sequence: TGTGCCAGCAGTTCGGACAGGGGCTATGGCTACACCTTC. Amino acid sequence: CASSSDRGYGYTF.

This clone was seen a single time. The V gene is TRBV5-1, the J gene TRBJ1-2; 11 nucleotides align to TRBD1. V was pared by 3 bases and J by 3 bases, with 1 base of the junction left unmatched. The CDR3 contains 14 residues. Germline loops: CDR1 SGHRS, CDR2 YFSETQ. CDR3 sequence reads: CASSWTGGDYGYTF. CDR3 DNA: TGCGCCAGCAGCTGGACAGGGGGCGACTATGGCTACACCTTC. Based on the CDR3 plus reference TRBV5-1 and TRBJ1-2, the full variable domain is KAGVTQTPRYLIKTRGQQVTLSCSPISGHRSVSWYQQTPGQGLQFLFEYFSETQRNKGNFPGRFSGRQFSNSRSEMNVSTLELGDSALYLCASSWTGGDYGYTFGSGTRLTVV.

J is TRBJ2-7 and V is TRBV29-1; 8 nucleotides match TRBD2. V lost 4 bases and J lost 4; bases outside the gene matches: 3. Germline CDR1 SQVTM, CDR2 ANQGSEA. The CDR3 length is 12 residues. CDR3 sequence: CSVGTSGYEQYF. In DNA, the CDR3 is TGCAGCGTTGGAACTAGCGGATACGAGCAGTACTTC.

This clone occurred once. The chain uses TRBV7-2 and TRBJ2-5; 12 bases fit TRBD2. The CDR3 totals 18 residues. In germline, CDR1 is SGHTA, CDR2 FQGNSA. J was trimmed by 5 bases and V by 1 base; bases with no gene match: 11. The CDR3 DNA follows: TGTGCCAGCAGCTTAGGTCTAGCGGGAGGGGCGATAGTGGAGACCCAGTACTTC. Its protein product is CASSLGLAGGAIVETQYF.

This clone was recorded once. The CDR3 DNA follows: TGTGCCAGCAGCCGATGGAAACTAGCGGGAGTTTTTGAGCAGTTCTTC. Translation gives CASSRWKLAGVFEQFF. This chain joins TRBV21-1 and TRBJ2-1; TRBD2, as called in the table, went unchecked against the DNA. TRBV21-1 is a pseudogene locus. The CDR3 contains 16 residues.

The CDR3 sequence: CASSIRRNQETQYF. The CDR3 region has the DNA TGTGCCAGTAGTATAAGGAGAAACCAAGAGACCCAGTACTTC. V and J are TRBV19 and TRBJ2-5; D is undetermined. The V end lost 2 bases, the J end lost 0 bases, and 7 bases lay between the germline ends. Germline V gene data show CDR1 as LNHDA and CDR2 as SQIVND (reference sequence). The CDR3 loop spans 14 amino acids. Full variable domain (outside the CDR3, taken from reference TRBV19 and TRBJ2-5): DGGITQSPKYLFRKEGQNVTLSCEQNLNHDAMYWYRQDPGQGLRLIYYSQIVNDFQKGDIAEGYSVSREKKESFPLTVTSAQKNPTAFYLCASSIRRNQETQYFGPGTRLLVL.

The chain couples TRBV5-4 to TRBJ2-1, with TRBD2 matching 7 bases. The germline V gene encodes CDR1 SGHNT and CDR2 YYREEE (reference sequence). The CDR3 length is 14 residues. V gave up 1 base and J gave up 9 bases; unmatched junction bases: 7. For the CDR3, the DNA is TGTGCCAGCAGCTTGCAGGCGGGAGAGGGTGAGCAGTTCTTC. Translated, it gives CASSLQAGEGEQFF.

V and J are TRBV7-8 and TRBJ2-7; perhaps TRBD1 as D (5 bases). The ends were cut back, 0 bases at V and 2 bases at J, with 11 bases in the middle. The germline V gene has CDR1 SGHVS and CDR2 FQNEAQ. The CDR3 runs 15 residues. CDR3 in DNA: TGTGCCAGCAGCTTAGCCACAGGCTCGGCCTACGAGCAGTACTTC. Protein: CASSLATGSAYEQYF.

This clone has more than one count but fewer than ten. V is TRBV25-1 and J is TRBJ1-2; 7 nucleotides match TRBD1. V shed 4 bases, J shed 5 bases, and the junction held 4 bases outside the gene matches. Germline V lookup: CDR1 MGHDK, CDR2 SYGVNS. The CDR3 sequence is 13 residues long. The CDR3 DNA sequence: TGTGCCAGCAGTGGCGGGACAGAATATGGCTACACCTTC. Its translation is CASSGGTEYGYTF.

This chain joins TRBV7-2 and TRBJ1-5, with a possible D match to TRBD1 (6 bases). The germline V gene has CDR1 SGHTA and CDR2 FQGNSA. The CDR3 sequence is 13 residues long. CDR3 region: CAPRTDSNQPQHF. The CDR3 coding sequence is TGTGCTCCCCGGACAGATAGCAATCAGCCCCAGCATTTT.

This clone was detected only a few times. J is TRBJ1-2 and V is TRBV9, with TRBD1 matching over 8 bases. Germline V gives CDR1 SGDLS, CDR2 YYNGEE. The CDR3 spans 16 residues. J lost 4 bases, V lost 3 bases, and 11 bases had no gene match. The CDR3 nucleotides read TGTGCCAGCAGCGCGACCCCAGGGGGCGCGAGCTATGGCTACACCTTC. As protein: CASSATPGGASYGYTF. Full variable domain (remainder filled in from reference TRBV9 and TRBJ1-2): DSGVTQTPKHLITATGQRVTLRCSPRSGDLSVYWYQQSLDQGLQFLIQYYNGEERAKGNILERFSAQQFPDLHSELNLSSLELGDSALYFCASSATPGGASYGYTFGSGTRLTVV.

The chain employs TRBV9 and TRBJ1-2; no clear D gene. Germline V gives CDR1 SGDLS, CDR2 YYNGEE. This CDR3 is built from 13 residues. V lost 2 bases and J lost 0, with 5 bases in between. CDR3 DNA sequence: TGTGCCAGCAGCGTCGGGACTAACTATGGCTACACCTTC. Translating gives CASSVGTNYGYTF. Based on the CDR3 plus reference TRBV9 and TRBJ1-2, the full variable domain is DSGVTQTPKHLITATGQRVTLRCSPRSGDLSVYWYQQSLDQGLQFLIQYYNGEERAKGNILERFSAQQFPDLHSELNLSSLELGDSALYFCASSVGTNYGYTFGSGTRLTVV.

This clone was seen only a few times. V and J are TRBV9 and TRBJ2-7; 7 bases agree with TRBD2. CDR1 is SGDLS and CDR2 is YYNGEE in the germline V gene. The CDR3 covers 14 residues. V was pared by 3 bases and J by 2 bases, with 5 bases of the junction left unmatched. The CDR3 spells CASSATGGTYEQYF. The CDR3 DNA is TGTGCCAGCAGCGCCACGGGGGGAACCTACGAGCAGTACTTC. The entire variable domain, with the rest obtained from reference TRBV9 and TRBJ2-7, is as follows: DSGVTQTPKHLITATGQRVTLRCSPRSGDLSVYWYQQSLDQGLQFLIQYYNGEERAKGNILERFSAQQFPDLHSELNLSSLELGDSALYFCASSATGGTYEQYFGPGTRLTVT.

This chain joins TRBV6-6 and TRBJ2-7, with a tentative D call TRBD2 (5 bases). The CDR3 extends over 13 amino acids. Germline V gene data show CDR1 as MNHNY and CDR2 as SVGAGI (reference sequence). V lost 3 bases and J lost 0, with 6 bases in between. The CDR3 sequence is CASSYTSSYEQYF. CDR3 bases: TGTGCCAGCAGTTATACTAGCTCCTACGAGCAGTACTTC.

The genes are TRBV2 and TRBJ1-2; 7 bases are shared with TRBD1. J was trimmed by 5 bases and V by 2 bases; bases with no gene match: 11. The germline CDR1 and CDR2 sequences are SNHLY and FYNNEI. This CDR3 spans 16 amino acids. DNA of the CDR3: TGTGCCAGCAGTGAATTTTTAGGGGGCGCAGGGTATGGCTACACCTTC. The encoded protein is CASSEFLGGAGYGYTF.

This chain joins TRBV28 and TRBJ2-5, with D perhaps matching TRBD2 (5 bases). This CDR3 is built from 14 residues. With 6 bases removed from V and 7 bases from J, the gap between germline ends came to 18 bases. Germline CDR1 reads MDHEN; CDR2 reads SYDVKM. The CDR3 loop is CASSGDGLRGTQYF. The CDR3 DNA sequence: TGTGCCAGCAGCGGAGACGGGCTACGGGGGACCCAGTACTTC.

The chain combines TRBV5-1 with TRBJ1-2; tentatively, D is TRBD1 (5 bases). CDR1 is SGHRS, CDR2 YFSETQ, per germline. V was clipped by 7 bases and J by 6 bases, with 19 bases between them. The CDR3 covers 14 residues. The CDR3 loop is CASRLSGLENGYTF. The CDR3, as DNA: TGCGCCAGCCGCCTATCAGGGCTTGAGAATGGCTACACCTTC.

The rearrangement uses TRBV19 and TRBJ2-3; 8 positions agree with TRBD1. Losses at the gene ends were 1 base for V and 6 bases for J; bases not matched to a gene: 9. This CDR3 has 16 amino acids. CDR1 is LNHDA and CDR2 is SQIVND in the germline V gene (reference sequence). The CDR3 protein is CASSIGTGTKGDTQYF. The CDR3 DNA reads TGTGCCAGTAGTATAGGGACAGGGACCAAGGGGGATACGCAGTATTTT.

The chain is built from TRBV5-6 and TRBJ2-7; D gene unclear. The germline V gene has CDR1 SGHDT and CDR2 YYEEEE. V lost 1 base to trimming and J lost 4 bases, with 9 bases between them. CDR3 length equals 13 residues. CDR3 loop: CASSLRGRYEQYF. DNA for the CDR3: TGTGCCAGCAGCTTGCGCGGTAGGTACGAGCAGTACTTC.

The CDR3 is CASSLQENYGYTF. The DNA for the CDR3 is TGTGCCAGCAGCCTACAGGAGAACTATGGCTACACCTTC. The rearrangement links TRBV7-2 to TRBJ1-2; tentatively, D is TRBD1 (5 bases). V shed 5 bases and J shed 2 bases, with 9 bases lying between them. CDR1 is SGHTA and CDR2 is FQGNSA in the germline V gene. The CDR3 contains 13 residues.

The CDR3: CATSRGTSGAYEQYF. In nucleotides, the CDR3 is TGTGCCACCAGCAGAGGGACTAGCGGAGCTTACGAGCAGTACTTC. The rearrangement uses TRBV15 and TRBJ2-7; the match to TRBD2 covers 10 bases. The CDR3 has 15 amino acids. The junction had 4 bases not matched to a gene; V was cut back by 1 base and J by 4 bases. Germline assignment: CDR1 LNHNV and CDR2 YYDKDF (reference sequence).

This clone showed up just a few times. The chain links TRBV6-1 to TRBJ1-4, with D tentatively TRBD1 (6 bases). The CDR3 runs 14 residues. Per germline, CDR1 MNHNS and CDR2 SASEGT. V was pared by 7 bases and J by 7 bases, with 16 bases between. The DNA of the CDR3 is TGTGCCAGCACGGATCGGGGGGCGGGTGAAAAACTGTTTTTT. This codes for CASTDRGAGEKLFF.

The CDR3 loop reads CASDIGQPPSEQYF. CDR3 nucleotides: TGTGCCAGCGACATCGGACAGCCCCCCAGCGAGCAGTACTTC. This chain joins TRBV18 and TRBJ2-7, with D perhaps matching TRBD1 (6 bases). Germline assignment: CDR1 KGHSH and CDR2 LQKENI. Trimming shortened V by 8 bases and J by 6 bases, and 20 bases separated the two germline ends. The CDR3 contains 14 residues.

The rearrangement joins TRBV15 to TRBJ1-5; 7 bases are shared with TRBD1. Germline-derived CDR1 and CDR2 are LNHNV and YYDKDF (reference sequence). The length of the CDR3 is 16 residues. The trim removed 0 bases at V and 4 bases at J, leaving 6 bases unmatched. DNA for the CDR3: TGTGCCACCAGCAGAGATTTGGACAGGCAAAATCAGCCCCAGCATTTT. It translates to CATSRDLDRQNQPQHF. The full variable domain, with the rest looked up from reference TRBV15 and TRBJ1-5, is DAMVIQNPRYQVTQFGKPVTLSCSQTLNHNVMYWYQQKSSQAPKLLFHYYDKDFNNEADTPDNFQSRRPNTSFCFLDIRSPGLGDTAMYLCATSRDLDRQNQPQHFGDGTRLSIL.

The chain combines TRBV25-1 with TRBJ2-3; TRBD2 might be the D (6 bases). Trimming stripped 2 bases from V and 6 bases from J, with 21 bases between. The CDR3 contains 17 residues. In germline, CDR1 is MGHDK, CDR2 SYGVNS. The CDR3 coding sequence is TGTGCCAGCAGTGAAGATAAGCGGGTCCCCCCGTCCGATACGCAGTATTTT. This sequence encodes CASSEDKRVPPSDTQYF. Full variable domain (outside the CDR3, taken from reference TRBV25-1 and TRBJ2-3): EADIYQTPRYLVIGTGKKITLECSQTMGHDKMYWYQQDPGMELHLIHYSYGVNSTEKGDLSSESTVSRIRTEHFPLTLESARPSHTSQYLCASSEDKRVPPSDTQYFGPGTRLTVL.

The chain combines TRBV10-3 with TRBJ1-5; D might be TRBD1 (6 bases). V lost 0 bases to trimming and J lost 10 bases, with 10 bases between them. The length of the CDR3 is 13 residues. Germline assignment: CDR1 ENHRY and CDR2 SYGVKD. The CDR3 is CAISESGARPQHF. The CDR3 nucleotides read TGTGCCATCAGTGAGTCGGGGGCACGACCCCAGCATTTT.